This T cell receptor (beta chain) was sequenced in a study of T cells in localized non-small cell lung cancer. Study-level results: Elevated circulating T cell density in blood was associated with longer overall survival. The highest T cell clonality was in uninvolved adjacent lung, above tumor. Multi-region tumor sequencing was not done, so intratumor heterogeneity could not be excluded. Appearing in adjacent lung were a median approximately 57 of the top 100 tumor clones.

Assay: immunoSEQ multiplex PCR; the TCRdb copy retains only in-frame clones and omits some. The sample contains around 36,000 clones, around 81% of which appear only once. The CDR3 has 13 amino acids. The germline V gene has CDR1 KGHSH and CDR2 LQKENI. Deletions cut 3 bases from V and 7 bases from J, with 12 bases between. With respect to this clone: Its specificity is unknown.

The specimen was peripheral blood mononuclear cells, collected before any cancer treatment. This TCR was recovered from a male donor aged 60 or over with stage II lung adenocarcinoma. This chain uses TRBV18 with TRBJ1-2, with D possibly being TRBD1 (5 bases). The CDR3 spells CASSPLGTAGYTF. CDR3 nucleotide sequence: TGTGCCAGCTCACCCCTCGGGACGGCTGGCTACACCTTC.